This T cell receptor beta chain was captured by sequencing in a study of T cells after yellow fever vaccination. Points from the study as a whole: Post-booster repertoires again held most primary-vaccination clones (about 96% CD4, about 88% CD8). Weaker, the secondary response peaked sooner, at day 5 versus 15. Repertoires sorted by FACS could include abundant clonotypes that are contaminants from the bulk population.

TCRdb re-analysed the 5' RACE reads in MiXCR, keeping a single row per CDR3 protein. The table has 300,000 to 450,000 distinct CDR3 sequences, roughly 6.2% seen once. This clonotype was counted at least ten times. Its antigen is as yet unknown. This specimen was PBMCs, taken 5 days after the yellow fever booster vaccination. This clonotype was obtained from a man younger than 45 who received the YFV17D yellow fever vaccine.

The CDR3 bases are TGCAGTGCTAGACTTGGCCAGCGGCGCACAGATACGCAGTATTTT. Its translation is CSARLGQRRTDTQYF. The genes are TRBV20-1 and TRBJ2-3; D is possibly TRBD2 (5 bases). CDR3 length: 15 amino acids. The ends were cut back, 2 bases at V and 1 base at J, with 13 bases in the middle. CDR1 and CDR2 from the germline V gene are DFQATT and SNEGSKA (reference sequence).